This T cell receptor beta chain emerged from a study of T-cell memory formation after mild COVID-19. Whole-study findings and limits: Later expanders leaned toward CD4+, whereas clones contracting from day 15 to 85 were balanced CD4/CD8. For second-wave clones that peaked at day 37, SARS-CoV-2 specificity went unverified. Cross-reactive memory seemingly joined, as some responding clones were found in pre-infection memory.

From germline, CDR1 is SEHNR and CDR2 FQNEAQ (reference sequence). V shed 2 bases and J 4 bases; nucleotides not matched to a gene: 8. CDR3 length: 17 amino acids. In this sample, this clonotype turned up a few times. Its antigen is still unknown. 5'RACE, which relied on constant-segment primers, yielded TCR alpha and TCR beta cDNA libraries carrying sample barcodes and UMIs. TCRdb analysed the 5' RACE reads with MiXCR anew, one entry per CDR3 protein. The sample includes more than 350,000 distinct CDR3 sequences, more than 20% seen only once; the top ten take about an eighth. The receptor comes from an adult woman who had mild COVID-19 (a few samples of this study predate the infection). Cell type and time point are not known. The chain employs TRBV7-9 and TRBJ2-2, with TRBD2 identical over 9 bases. Sequences were obtained from PBMCs or a T cell subset sorted from them (not recorded which). Written as DNA, the CDR3 is TGTGCCAGCAGCTTAATAGTAGCGGGGGACCTCACCGGGGAGCTGTTTTTT. This translates into CASSLIVAGDLTGELFF.